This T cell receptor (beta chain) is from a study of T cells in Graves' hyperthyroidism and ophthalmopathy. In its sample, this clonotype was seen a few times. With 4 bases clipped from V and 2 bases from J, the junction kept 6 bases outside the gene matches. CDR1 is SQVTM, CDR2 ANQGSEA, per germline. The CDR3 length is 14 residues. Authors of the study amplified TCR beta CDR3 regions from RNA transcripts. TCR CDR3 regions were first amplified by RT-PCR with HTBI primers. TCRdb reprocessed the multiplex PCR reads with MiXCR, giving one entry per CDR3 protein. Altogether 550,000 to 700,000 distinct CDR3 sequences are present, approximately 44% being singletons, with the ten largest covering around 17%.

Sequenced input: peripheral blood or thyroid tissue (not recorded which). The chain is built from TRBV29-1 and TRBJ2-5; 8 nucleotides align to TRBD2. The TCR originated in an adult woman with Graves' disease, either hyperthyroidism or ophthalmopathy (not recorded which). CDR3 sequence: CSVVPRGGQETQYF. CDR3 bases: TGCAGCGTTGTGCCCCGGGGGGGGCAAGAGACCCAGTACTTC.